This note documents a single TCR beta chain sequence. This sample is part of a study of blood T cell repertoires in COVID-19. Study background: Two negative PCRs, clearance, or symptom resolution characterized the recovered Cohort 3 donors. PBMCs, B-cell-depleted T cells, or T cells provided the cDNA or gDNA that made up the material.

The protocol was immunoSEQ multiplex PCR, while the TCRdb copy is restricted to in-frame clones and leaves out a portion. The repertoire consists of 350,000 to 400,000 clones, with around 87% occurring once and the leading ten covering roughly 2%. Per the germline V gene, CDR1 is SGHRS and CDR2 is YFSETQ. V dropped 0 bases and J dropped 8; count of bases not matched to a gene: 8. This CDR3 has 15 amino acids. Those enrolled, adults aged roughly 18 to 100 years, came from about two dozen US areas. J is TRBJ2-1 and V is TRBV5-1, with 7 bases that match TRBD1. The TCR was taken from a man aged 35-49 years in a cohort exposed to, infected with or recovered from COVID-19 (not recorded which). Specimen: PBMCs or T cells enriched from blood (not recorded which). DNA of the CDR3: TGCGCCAGCAGCTTGGGGTTACAGGGGCAGGATGAGCAGTTCTTC. Encoded protein: CASSLGLQGQDEQFF.